This TCR beta chain was captured by sequencing in a study of T cell responses to AZD1222 COVID-19 vaccine. The table came from immunoSEQ multiplex PCR; TCRdb's copy has only in-frame clones and leaves some out. The table records 65,000 to 95,000 clones, 80% of them present only once. The V gene's germline CDR1 is MGHRA and CDR2 YSYEKL. The CDR3 covers 12 residues. Trimming left V 1 base short and J 7 bases short, with 7 bases between. The source of this sequence is an adult in good health. This rearrangement joins TRBV4-1 to TRBJ1-1; D remains ambiguous. The starting material was peripheral blood, obtained on day 0 of AZD1222 vaccination. In nucleotides, the CDR3 is TGCGCCAGCAGCCAAGCCTACAGTGAAGCTTTCTTT. Translated: CASSQAYSEAFF.